This T cell receptor (beta chain) was identified in a study of control samples from healthy donors and cancer patients. The CDR3 contains 15 residues. Germline CDR1 and CDR2: DFQATT and SNEGSKA (reference sequence). Trimming left V 3 bases short and J 1 base short, with 14 bases between. Assay: immunoSEQ multiplex PCR; the TCRdb copy retains only in-frame clones and omits some. This sample has around 99,000 clones, with roughly 89% found just once. The table lists this clone with a count of one. The receptor was isolated from a woman between 45 and 60 years old in good health. The chain employs TRBV20-1 and TRBJ2-3; D gene unclear. The sample comprised blood. The CDR3: CSASLRGWGTDTQYF. In nucleotides, the CDR3 is TGCAGTGCTAGTCTTAGAGGATGGGGCACAGATACGCAGTATTTT.